Shown below are 20 T cell receptor beta chains from a single sample sequenced in a study of OX40 agonist ivuxolimab in advanced cancers. This table comes from immunoSEQ multiplex PCR, and its TCRdb copy is limited to in-frame clones, with some not included. Of about 50,000 clones in the sample, 60% to 85% were seen once. The material sequenced was CD4+ or CD8+ T cells sorted from blood, taken in a trial of the OX40 agonist ivuxolimab. The receptors shown here come from an adult with an advanced solid tumor such as melanoma, head and neck, liver or kidney cancer.

The chain has TRBV30 and TRBJ1-5; D uncertain. CDR1 is GTSNPN and CDR2 is SVGIG in the germline V gene (reference sequence). The V end was cut by 1 base, the J end by 7 bases, with 20 bases between. CDR3 length equals 16 residues. The CDR3 sequence: CAWSAPGVGSLQPQHF. The CDR3 DNA reads as TGTGCCTGGAGTGCGCCCGGGGTGGGCTCCCTCCAGCCCCAGCATTTT. The variable domain in full, with the rest retrieved from reference TRBV30 and TRBJ1-5, is SQTIHQWPATLVQPVGSPLSLECTVEGTSNPNLYWYRQAAGRGLQLLFYSVGIGQISSEVPQNLSASRPQDRQFILSSKKLLLSDSGFYLCAWSAPGVGSLQPQHFGDGTRLSIL.

The chain combines TRBV4-3 with TRBJ2-5, with D possibly being TRBD2 (6 bases). V shed 1 base and J shed 5 bases, with 14 bases lying between them. Germline CDR1 and CDR2: LGHNA and YSLEER. This CDR3 is 15 amino acids long. The CDR3 nucleotides read TGCGCCAGCAGCCAAGCTGTCGGGAGTGCGGAGACCCAGTACTTC. Amino acids: CASSQAVGSAETQYF.

The chain couples TRBV6-4 to TRBJ2-1; 7 bases are shared with TRBD2. Trimming cost V 3 bases and J 4 bases; bases outside gene matches: 0. Germline CDR1 is MRHNA and CDR2 is SNTAGT. The CDR3 consists of 13 residues. CDR3 sequence reads: CASSEREYNEQFF. CDR3 nucleotides: TGTGCCAGCAGTGAGCGGGAGTACAATGAGCAGTTCTTC.

This clone has just one count. This chain uses TRBV19 with TRBJ1-4, with a weak D call TRBD1 (5 bases). The CDR3 runs 14 residues. V was cut by 6 bases and J by 5 bases, with 13 bases left in between. CDR1 and CDR2 from the germline V gene are LNHDA and SQIVND (reference sequence). This CDR3 reads CASSPREANEKLFF. CDR3 DNA: TGTGCCAGTAGCCCCAGGGAGGCGAATGAAAAACTGTTTTTT.

The J gene is TRBJ1-1, the V gene TRBV5-1, with 7 nucleotides matching TRBD1. CDR3 length: 15 residues. With 4 bases clipped from V and 1 base from J, the junction kept 7 bases outside the gene matches. Germline assignment: CDR1 SGHRS and CDR2 YFSETQ. CDR3 residues: CASSKGTAQNTEAFF. In DNA form, the CDR3 reads TGCGCCAGCAGCAAGGGGACAGCCCAGAACACTGAAGCTTTCTTT.

V usage is TRBV5-1 and J usage is TRBJ2-5; 7 nucleotides match TRBD1. Germline values: CDR1 SGHRS, CDR2 YFSETQ. The CDR3 runs 16 residues. The junction had 10 bases not matched to a gene; V was cut back by 3 bases and J by 2 bases. The CDR3 DNA is TGCGCCAGCAGCTCCGGGACAGCGATTATACAAGAGACCCAGTACTTC. Translating gives CASSSGTAIIQETQYF.

This rearrangement joins TRBV4-3 to TRBJ2-5, with 8 bases identical to TRBD2. Germline CDR1 and CDR2: LGHNA and YSLEER. The ends lost 1 base at V and 5 bases at J; junction bases unmatched: 6. This CDR3 is 15 amino acids long. The CDR3 DNA sequence: TGCGCCAGCAGCCAAGTTGCGGGGGGCACGGAGACCCAGTACTTC. It is translated as CASSQVAGGTETQYF.

This clone has just a few counts. The genes are TRBV7-2 and TRBJ1-5; D possibly corresponds to TRBD1 (6 bases). Trimming took off 4 bases at V and 6 bases at J, with 13 bases between the two ends. The CDR3 has 14 residues. Germline lookup yields CDR1 SGHTA and CDR2 FQGNSA. CDR3 DNA: TGTGCCAGCAGCTCCTCCAGGGGAGGTCAGCCCCAGCATTTT. It specifies CASSSSRGGQPQHF.

In this sample, this clone turned up a few times. The V gene is TRBV28, the J gene TRBJ1-1; 9 bases are shared with TRBD1. Unmatched junction bases numbered 4, after V lost 5 bases and J lost 3 bases. The CDR3 sequence is 14 residues long. Per germline, CDR1 MDHEN and CDR2 SYDVKM. The CDR3 DNA follows: TGTGCCAGCAGTGTGGGACAGGGTTACACTGAAGCTTTCTTT. Translated: CASSVGQGYTEAFF.

The chain uses TRBV5-1 and TRBJ1-4; weak D call: TRBD1 (5 bases). The CDR3 spans 13 residues. Germline CDR1 is SGHRS and CDR2 is YFSETQ. The V gene lost 5 bases and the J gene lost 3 bases, with 8 bases spanning the gap. This CDR3 is CASRWGANEKLFF. The CDR3 region has the DNA TGCGCCAGCAGGTGGGGGGCTAATGAAAAACTGTTTTTT. Looking up the rest from reference TRBV5-1 and TRBJ1-4 gives the full variable domain: KAGVTQTPRYLIKTRGQQVTLSCSPISGHRSVSWYQQTPGQGLQFLFEYFSETQRNKGNFPGRFSGRQFSNSRSEMNVSTLELGDSALYLCASRWGANEKLFFGSGTQLSVL.

V is TRBV18 and J is TRBJ2-2, with a tentative D call TRBD1 (6 bases). Germline V gene sequence: CDR1 KGHSH, CDR2 LQKENI. Trimming pared 6 bases from V and 0 bases from J, leaving 8 bases between. This CDR3 comprises 14 residues. The CDR3 sequence: CASSQGSNTGELFF. CDR3 DNA sequence: TGTGCCAGCTCCCAGGGGTCGAACACCGGGGAGCTGTTTTTT. Together with reference TRBV18 and TRBJ2-2, the CDR3 gives the full variable domain: NAGVMQNPRHLVRRRGQEARLRCSPMKGHSHVYWYRQLPEEGLKFMVYLQKENIIDESGMPKERFSAEFPKEGPSILRIQQVVRGDSAAYFCASSQGSNTGELFFGEGSRLTVL.

CDR3: CASSLETAGNSPLHF. As DNA, the CDR3 is TGTGCCAGCAGCTTAGAGACGGCGGGGAATTCACCCCTCCACTTT. This chain uses TRBV7-9 with TRBJ1-6, with D unclear. The V gene's germline CDR1 is SEHNR and CDR2 FQNEAQ (reference sequence). V lost 1 base and J 7 bases, leaving 11 bases between the germline ends. The CDR3 runs 15 residues.

The V and J genes are TRBV7-3 and TRBJ2-3, with a weak D call TRBD2 (6 bases). Germline lookup yields CDR1 SGHTA and CDR2 FQGTGA. This CDR3 has 14 residues. Trimming left V 4 bases short and J 3 bases short, with 11 bases between. CDR3 in DNA: TGTGCCAGCAGCTCGGCGGGACCTACAGATACGCAGTATTTT. It yields the protein CASSSAGPTDTQYF. Drawing the rest from reference TRBV7-3 and TRBJ2-3, the complete variable domain is GAGVSQTPSNKVTEKGKYVELRCDPISGHTALYWYRQSLGQGPEFLIYFQGTGAADDSGLPNDRFFAVRPEGSVSTLKIQRTERGDSAVYLCASSSAGPTDTQYFGPGTRLTVL.

CDR3 residues: CASSVQGAYNEQFF. Here the CDR3 DNA reads TGTGCCAGCAGTGTCCAGGGGGCCTACAATGAGCAGTTCTTC. The chain has TRBV27 and TRBJ2-1; 7 nucleotides line up with TRBD1. The V and J ends lost 5 bases and 2 bases, in that order; junction bases with no gene match: 3. The CDR3 totals 14 residues. Germline V gene lookup returns CDR1 MNHEY and CDR2 SMNVEV (reference sequence).

The genes are TRBV7-2 and TRBJ2-5, with D unclear. The CDR3 runs 14 residues. V lost 2 bases to trimming and J lost 0 bases, with 7 bases between them. Germline V gene lookup returns CDR1 SGHTA and CDR2 FQGNSA. The CDR3 spells CASSLRWYQETQYF. The DNA of the CDR3 is TGTGCCAGCAGCTTAAGGTGGTACCAAGAGACCCAGTACTTC.

V usage is TRBV6-1 and J usage is TRBJ1-5; D is perhaps TRBD1 (5 bases). The CDR3 is made up of 14 amino acids. Germline values: CDR1 MNHNS, CDR2 SASEGT. Trimming removed 1 base at V and 4 bases at J, with 8 bases between. CDR3 sequence: CASSEGGANQPQHF. In nucleotides, the CDR3 is TGTGCCAGCAGTGAAGGGGGCGCGAATCAGCCCCAGCATTTT.

The rearrangement uses TRBV7-2 and TRBJ2-7; D may be TRBD2 (6 bases). V was cut by 1 base and J by 3 bases, with 13 bases left in between. CDR1 is SGHTA, CDR2 FQGNSA, per germline. This CDR3 comprises 15 residues. In DNA form, the CDR3 reads TGTGCCAGCAGCTTAGAAGATAGCGGCATCTACGAGCAGTACTTC. Translated, it gives CASSLEDSGIYEQYF.

The rearrangement uses TRBV7-2 and TRBJ1-2; D may be TRBD1 (5 bases). This CDR3 spans 14 amino acids. Trimming took off 6 bases at V and 6 bases at J, with 17 bases between the two ends. Germline V gene sequence: CDR1 SGHTA, CDR2 FQGNSA. CDR3 amino acids: CASRTTPGSHGYTF. CDR3 coding DNA: TGTGCCAGCAGAACCACTCCAGGGAGCCATGGCTACACCTTC.

The gene calls are TRBV7-2 and TRBJ2-2; TRBD2 aligns across 14 bases. Germline-derived CDR1 and CDR2 are SGHTA and FQGNSA. V trimming: 5 bases; J trimming: 5 bases; junction bases outside the gene matches: 1. The length of the CDR3 is 15 residues. The CDR3 bases are TGTGCCAGCAGCGGGACTAGCGGGAGTACCGGGGAGCTGTTTTTT. It codes for CASSGTSGSTGELFF.

This chain links TRBV14 with TRBJ1-1; D is ambiguous. The CDR3 covers 15 residues. Germline V gene sequence: CDR1 SGHDN, CDR2 FVKESK. V dropped 4 bases and J dropped 0 bases, with 12 bases sitting between them. The CDR3 bases are TGTGCCAGCAGCCCGCATAGCCCTATGAACACTGAAGCTTTCTTT. Translated: CASSPHSPMNTEAFF.